This T cell receptor (beta chain) derives from a study of T-cell reconstitution after alpha-beta-depleted transplantation in children. Unique molecular identifiers tagged the TCRbeta library. MiXCR, run by TCRdb on the PCR reads, gives a single entry per CDR3 protein. The sample yields 700,000 or so distinct CDR3 sequences, about an eighth seen once. This clonotype was counted many times. Germline V gene sequence: CDR1 SGHRS, CDR2 YFSETQ. This CDR3 has 16 residues. The V end lost 3 bases, the J end lost 0 bases, and 15 bases lay between the germline ends. The chain uses TRBV5-1 and TRBJ1-1; tentative D call: TRBD1 (6 bases). The input for sequencing was PBMCs, taken before TCRalphabeta/CD19-depleted stem cell transplant. The sequence was obtained from a girl aged 2-10 years with congenital amegakaryocytic thrombocytopenia, due to receive a stem cell transplant. The CDR3, as DNA: TGCGCCAGCAGCTGGGACGACAGGAGCATGAACACTGAAGCTTTCTTT. Protein sequence: CASSWDDRSMNTEAFF.